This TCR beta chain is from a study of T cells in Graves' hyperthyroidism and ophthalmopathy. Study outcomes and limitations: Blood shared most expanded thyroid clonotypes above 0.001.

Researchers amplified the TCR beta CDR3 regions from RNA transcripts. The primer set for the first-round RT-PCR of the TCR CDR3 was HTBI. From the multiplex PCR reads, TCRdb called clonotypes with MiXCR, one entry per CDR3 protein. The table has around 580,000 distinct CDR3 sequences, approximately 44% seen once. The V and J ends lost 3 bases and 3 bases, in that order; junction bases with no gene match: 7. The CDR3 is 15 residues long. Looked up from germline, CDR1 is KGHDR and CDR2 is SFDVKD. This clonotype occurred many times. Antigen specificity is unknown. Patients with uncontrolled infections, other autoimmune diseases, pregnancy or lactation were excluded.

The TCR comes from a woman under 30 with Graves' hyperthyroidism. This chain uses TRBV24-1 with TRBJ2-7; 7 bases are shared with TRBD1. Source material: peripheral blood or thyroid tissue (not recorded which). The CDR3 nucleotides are TGTGCCACCAGTGATCGGAGACAGGGACGCTACGAGCAGTACTTC. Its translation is CATSDRRQGRYEQYF.